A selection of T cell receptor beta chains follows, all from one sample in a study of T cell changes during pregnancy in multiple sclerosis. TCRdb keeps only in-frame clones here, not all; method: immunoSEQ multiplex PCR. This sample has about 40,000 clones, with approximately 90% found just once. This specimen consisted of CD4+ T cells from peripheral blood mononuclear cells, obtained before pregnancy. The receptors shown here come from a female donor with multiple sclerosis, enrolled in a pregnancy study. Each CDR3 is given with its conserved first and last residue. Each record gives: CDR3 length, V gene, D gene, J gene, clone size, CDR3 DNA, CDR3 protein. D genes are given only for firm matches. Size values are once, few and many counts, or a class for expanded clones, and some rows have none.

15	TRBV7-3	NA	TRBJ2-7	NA	TGTGCCAGCAGCTTAGGTCAGGGGCCCGCCTACGAGCAGTACTTC	CASSLGQGPAYEQYF
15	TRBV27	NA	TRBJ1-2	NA	TGTGCCAGCAGACCTCGTGGGCAGACTAACTATGGCTACACCTTC	CASRPRGQTNYGYTF
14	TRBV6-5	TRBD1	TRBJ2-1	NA	TGTGCCAGCAGTTACGGGACAGGGGGCGATGAGCAGTTCTTC	CASSYGTGGDEQFF
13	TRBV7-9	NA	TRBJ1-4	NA	TGTGCCAGCAGCTTAGACAGGGCAAGGAAACTGTTTTTT	CASSLDRARKLFF
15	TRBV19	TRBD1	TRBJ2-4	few	TGTGCCAGTAGTATCCAGGGGGTAGCCAAAAACATTCAGTACTTC	CASSIQGVAKNIQYF
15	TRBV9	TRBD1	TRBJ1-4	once	TGTGCCAGCAACCTAGTGAGGGACAGGGGCGAAAAACTGTTTTTT	CASNLVRDRGEKLFF
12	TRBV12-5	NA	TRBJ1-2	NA	TGTGCTAGTAGAGGTGCGGACTATGGCTACACCTTC	CASRGADYGYTF
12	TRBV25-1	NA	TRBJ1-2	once	TGTGCCAGCAGCGGACAGCCCTATGGCTACACCTTC	CASSGQPYGYTF
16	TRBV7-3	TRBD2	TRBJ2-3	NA	TGTGCCAGCAGCTGGGAGGGACTAGCATCCATTGATACGCAGTATTTT	CASSWEGLASIDTQYF
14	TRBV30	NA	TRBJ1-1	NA	TGTGCCTGGAGTCATCAAAACAAGTACACTGAAGCTTTCTTT	CAWSHQNKYTEAFF
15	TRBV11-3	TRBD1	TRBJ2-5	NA	TGTGCCAGCAGCTCCGGGACAGGGGGGTTGGAGACCCAGTACTTC	CASSSGTGGLETQYF
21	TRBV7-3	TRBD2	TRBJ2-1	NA	TGTGCCAGCAGCCAGCTCACCCTAGCGGGGGGGCTCCATAGATCCTACAATGAGCAGTTCTTC	CASSQLTLAGGLHRSYNEQFF
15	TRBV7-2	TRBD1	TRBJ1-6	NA	TGTGCCAGCAGCCGTGACAGGGGGCACTTTCTGGCCCTCCACTTT	CASSRDRGHFLALHF
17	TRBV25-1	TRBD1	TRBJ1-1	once	TGTGCCAGCAGTGAGGATACAGGGGGGGCCATGAACACTGAAGCTTTCTTT	CASSEDTGGAMNTEAFF
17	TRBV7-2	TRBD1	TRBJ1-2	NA	TGTGCCAGCAGCTTAGCGCCGGGGGACAGGGTGTCGGGGGGCTACACCTTC	CASSLAPGDRVSGGYTF
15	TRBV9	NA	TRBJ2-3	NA	TGTGCCAGCAGCGCCCGATCAGGGGCCACAGATACGCAGTATTTT	CASSARSGATDTQYF
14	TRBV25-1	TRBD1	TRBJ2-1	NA	TGTGCCAGCAGTGCTATCGACAGGGGCAATGAGCAGTTCTTC	CASSAIDRGNEQFF
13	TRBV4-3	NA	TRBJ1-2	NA	TGCGCCAGCAGCCAAGTCCCAGGTAGGGGCTACACCTTC	CASSQVPGRGYTF
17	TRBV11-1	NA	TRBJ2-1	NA	TGTGCCAGCAGCTTAGTAAGGGGTCCCCGCTCCTACAATGAGCAGTTCTTC	CASSLVRGPRSYNEQFF
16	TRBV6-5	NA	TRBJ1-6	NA	TGTGCCAGCAGTTACTCGCGGGGGGATTCGAATTCACCCCTCCACTTT	CASSYSRGDSNSPLHF
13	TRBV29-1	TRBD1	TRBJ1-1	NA	TGCAGCGGGAAGACAGGGGGCAACACTGAAGCTTTCTTT	CSGKTGGNTEAFF
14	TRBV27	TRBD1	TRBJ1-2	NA	TGTGCCAGCAGGCCCAGGGGCAGGGGGTATGGCTACACCTTC	CASRPRGRGYGYTF
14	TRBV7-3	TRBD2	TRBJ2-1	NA	TGTGCCAGCAGCCCGCTTAGCGGGTACAATGAGCAGTTCTTC	CASSPLSGYNEQFF
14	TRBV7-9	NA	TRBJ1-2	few	TGTGCCAGCAGCTTAGACGCAGGGGAGAATGGCTACACCTTC	CASSLDAGENGYTF
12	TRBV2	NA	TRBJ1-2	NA	TGTGCCAGCAGTGAACCGCGGGGTGGCTACACCTTC	CASSEPRGGYTF
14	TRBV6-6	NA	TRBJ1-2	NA	TGTGCCAGCAGTTACGGACTCGCTTCCTATGGCTACACCTTC	CASSYGLASYGYTF
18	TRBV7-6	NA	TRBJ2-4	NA	TGTGCCAGCAGCTTAGCGCGGGCAGCCACTAAAGCCAAAAACATTCAGTACTTC	CASSLARAATKAKNIQYF
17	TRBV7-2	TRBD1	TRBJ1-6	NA	TGTGCCAGCAGCTCGAGGACAGGGAGCTCCTATAATTCACCCCTCCACTTT	CASSSRTGSSYNSPLHF
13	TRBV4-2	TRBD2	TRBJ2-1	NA	TGTGCCAGCAGCCAAGCGGGACTAGCTGGCCAGTTCTTC	CASSQAGLAGQFF
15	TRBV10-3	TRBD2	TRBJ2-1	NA	TGTGCCATCAGTGAACCAGCGGGGGGCGTGGATGAGCAGTTCTTC	CAISEPAGGVDEQFF
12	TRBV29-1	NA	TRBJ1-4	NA	TGCAGCGTTCGGACCCCGGGGGAAAAACTGTTTTTT	CSVRTPGEKLFF
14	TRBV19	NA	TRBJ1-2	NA	TGTGCCAGTACTGTGGGCTTTGGCCCCTATGGCTACACCTTC	CASTVGFGPYGYTF
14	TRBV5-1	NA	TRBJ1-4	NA	TGCGCCAGCAGCCCGGGACTGATTAATGAAAAACTGTTTTTT	CASSPGLINEKLFF
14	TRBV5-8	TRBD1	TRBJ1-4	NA	TGTGCCAGCAGCTTCAGGGGGCTCGGGGAAAAACTGTTTTTT	CASSFRGLGEKLFF
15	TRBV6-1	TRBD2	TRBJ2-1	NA	TGTGCCAGCAGTGAATCGTGGGGGGGATTCAATGAGCAGTTCTTC	CASSESWGGFNEQFF
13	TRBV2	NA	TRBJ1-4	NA	TGTGCCAGCAGTGGGCAGGGAGGAGAAAAACTGTTTTTT	CASSGQGGEKLFF
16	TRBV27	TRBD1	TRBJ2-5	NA	TGTGCCAGCAGTTGGACAGGGATGGGCCCCGTGGAGACCCAGTACTTC	CASSWTGMGPVETQYF
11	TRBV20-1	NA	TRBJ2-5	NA	TGCAGTGCTAGAGCCCGGGAGACCCAGTACTTC	CSARARETQYF
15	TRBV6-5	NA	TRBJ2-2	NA	TGTGCCAGCAGTTACTCGATCGGGGGCACCGGGGAGCTGTTTTTT	CASSYSIGGTGELFF
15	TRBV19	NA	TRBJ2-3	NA	TGTGCCAGTAGTCCCGGCGGAGCGAACACAGATACGCAGTATTTT	CASSPGGANTDTQYF
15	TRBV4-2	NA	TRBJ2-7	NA	TGTGCCAGCAGCCTGGCCACGGGAGTTGCCTACGAGCAGTACTTC	CASSLATGVAYEQYF
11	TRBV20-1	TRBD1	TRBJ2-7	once	TGCAGTGCCCCCGGGACAGGCGAGCAGTACTTC	CSAPGTGEQYF
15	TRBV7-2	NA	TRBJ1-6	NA	TGTGCCAGCAGCTTAGGGGGAGGCGATAATTCACCCCTCCACTTT	CASSLGGGDNSPLHF
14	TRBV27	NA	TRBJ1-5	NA	TGTGCCAGCAGCCCCCTTGGTGGGCGACAGCCCCAGCATTTT	CASSPLGGRQPQHF
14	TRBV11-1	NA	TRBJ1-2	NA	TGTGCCAGCAGCTTGCCAGGGGTTATAGGTGTCTACACCTTC	CASSLPGVIGVYTF
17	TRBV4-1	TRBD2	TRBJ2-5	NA	TGCGCCAGCAGCCTGTCCGGGACTAGCGGCCCGGGGGAGACCCAGTACTTC	CASSLSGTSGPGETQYF
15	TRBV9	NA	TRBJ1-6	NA	TGTGCCAGCAGTGCGGTCGGGACAAACCATTCACCCCTCCACTTT	CASSAVGTNHSPLHF
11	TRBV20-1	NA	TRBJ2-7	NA	TGCAGCCCTATACTCGGAGGCGGGCAGTACTTC	CSPILGGGQYF
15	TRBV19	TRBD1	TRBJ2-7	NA	TGTGCCAGTAGTCCTCGGGGACAGGGGCCCTACGAGCAGTACTTC	CASSPRGQGPYEQYF
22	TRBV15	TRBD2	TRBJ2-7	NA	TGTGCCACCAGCAGAGATTTTCATGGAAGCGGGGGGCTCCTCGGCGTTCGCGCCGAGCAGTACTTC	CATSRDFHGSGGLLGVRAEQYF